Sequencing of this TCR beta chain was carried out in a study of tumor-infiltrating lymphocytes in primary liver carcinoma. Germline assignment: CDR1 SNHLY and CDR2 FYNNEI. The V end lost 5 bases, the J end lost 2 bases, and 17 bases lay between the germline ends. This CDR3 is built from 16 residues. About this clonotype itself: No antigen is known for it. A much larger clone differs by one base, so this may be a read error.

Out of unsorted whole blood came the blood RNA, and germline DNA was extracted as well. The researchers produced TCR beta cDNA from around 0.5 ug total RNA with a constant-region primer. Generation of the TCR beta libraries relied on three nested multiplex PCR rounds using slightly modified ARM-PCR. The two initial PCR rounds, 9 to 11 cycles each, used TRBV1-TRBV30 forward and C-beta reverse primers. Each CDR3 protein gets one entry after TCRdb re-called the multiplex PCR reads with MiXCR. The profile shows about 180,000 distinct CDR3 sequences, 50% to 75% of them singletons. Study-wide findings and caveats: Bulk unsorted sampling precluded comparing CD4+ and CD8+ repertoires. Blood trailed tumors significantly in top-250-clone fraction (p = 0.039).

This sequence joins TRBV2 and TRBJ2-3; D possibly corresponds to TRBD1 (6 bases). Sequencing was carried out using peripheral blood. The TCR was taken from a man aged 40-55 years with primary liver carcinoma and hepatitis B virus infection. The CDR3 loop reads CASSSPTGIITDTQYF. The CDR3 nucleotides are TGTGCCAGCAGTTCCCCAACAGGGATCATCACAGATACGCAGTATTTT.